This T cell receptor (beta chain) was profiled in a study of regulatory T cells in long-lasting Graves disease. This clonotype was observed a handful of times. V lost 3 bases to trimming and J lost 9 bases, with 3 bases between them. The CDR3 length is 10 residues. CDR1 is MGHRA and CDR2 is YSYEKL in the germline V gene. Arm-PCR of CDR3 regions with iRepertoire HTBI primers generated TCR beta libraries. One entry per CDR3 protein results from TCRdb running MiXCR on the multiplex PCR reads. This sample yields 620,000 or so distinct CDR3 sequences, of which under 20% are seen a single time; around 18% belongs to the top ten. As to time point: newly diagnosed GD, antithyroid drugs for less than 3 months. RNA isolated from PBMCs was used to make the TCR library. A further study also used this sample, focusing on T cells in Graves' hyperthyroidism and ophthalmopathy. That study adds: The model made its ophthalmopathy prediction, and onset followed a median around six months later.

The specimen was peripheral blood mononuclear cells (PBMCs), collected at new diagnosis, from a patient treated with antithyroid drugs. The receptor's source is a woman aged 25-40 years with Graves disease. J is TRBJ1-5 and V is TRBV4-1; unclear D gene. The DNA for the CDR3 is TGCGCCAGCAGCCACACGCCCCAGCATTTT. It encodes CASSHTPQHF.